The entry below describes one T cell receptor (beta chain). Its antigen target is currently unknown. No much larger clone exists at a distance of one base, and base qualities are not known. Other nucleotide sequences from this sample produce the same CDR3. The donors were healthy, HIV-negative adults with no recently reported acute infections or vaccinations. Only Caucasian adults living in Nashville, Tennessee, USA were represented among the donors. In the unsorted samples, approximately 82 million PBMCs were counted, and genomic DNA was extracted using the QIAamp DNA Blood Mini kit. After blood collection by leukapheresis, PBMCs were isolated using Ficoll-Histopaque density gradient centrifugation and then cryopreserved in the vapor phase of liquid nitrogen. CDR1 and CDR2 are drawn from the germline V gene: SNHLY, FYNNEI. From cysteine to phenylalanine, the CDR3 is 15 amino acids long. The entry retains the CDR3 DNA only, 45 bases that are in frame from base 1. V gives up 4 bases and J gives up 0 bases, and the segment between their germline ends measures 10 bases.

TCR CDR3 regions were amplified from genomic DNA by multiplex PCR using the deep immunoSEQ assay. Extracted genomic DNA from each cell subset was distributed evenly across all wells of several immunoSEQ 96-well plates, and each plate was treated as a replicate. For unsorted PBMC, approximately 0.3 ug of genomic DNA, equivalent to around 33,000 T cell genomes, went into each replicate PCR. Genomic DNA from unsorted PBMC was sequenced over ten immunoSEQ deep assay plates. Purified libraries were measured with a Qubit 3.0 fluorometer, size-checked on a Bioanalyzer 2100, and measured again with the KAPA Library Quantification kit. Every immunoSEQ 96-well plate was sequenced on a separate single-read 150-cycle Illumina NextSeq 550 flow cell. Regarding the original processing steps: The immunoSEQ output contained only junctional sequences without quality scores, so filtering could not match that applied to full-length reads. To assign V/J genes and CDR3, sequences were annotated using PyIR, a Python wrapper for IgBLAST v1.9, with IMGT germline references. Any read was removed if the V/J assignment was weak (E-value above 1e-6), the CDR3 was missing, or the read contained stop codons, out-of-frame junctions, or ambiguous translated residues. V3J clonotypes were defined as sequences sharing an identical inferred V gene, J gene, and CDR3 amino acid sequence. To compute the percentage overlap between repertoires, the number of shared unique clonotypes was divided by the size of the smaller repertoire. RTK rarefaction, the Chao1 estimator, and Recon v2.1 estimates of unobserved clonotypes were used to assess repertoire richness. Sourced from immuneACCESS, this table was stored by TCRdb with only in-frame sequences that have V and J called. A share of the clones is absent; for the studies checked, an unresolved V gene accounts for under half, and the remainder has no known explanation. V and J calls and clone size come straight from that table; D and trimming were deduced from the DNA. This sample lists 400,000 to 600,000 clones; over 75% were detected once. Clones ranked in the top ten supply under 15% of the sample.

The data stem from a study of shared clonotypes between healthy human individuals (dated by TCRdb to the early 2020s). Study-level background: Three men and two women, aged 18 to 49 years, made up the cohort. To increase sequencing depth and limit assay-specific biases, TCR repertoire library preparation and sequencing were carried out by different laboratories using diverse techniques. Each donor's leukapheresis produced roughly between roughly 0.9 and 8.9 billion PBMCs. The study deeply sequenced blood TCR repertoires of about five healthy adults to estimate repertoire size and the extent of clonotype sharing between individuals.

Beyond this particular receptor, the publication reports: The genetic and exposure-history diversity represented was limited by the small number of donors. Sampling was restricted to blood, and TCR repertoires in tissue are likely to differ from TCR repertoires in blood. Pairwise subsampling led to the expectation that sequencing depth would affect the degree of clonotype sharing among donors.

The material sequenced was PBMCs. The source is a woman aged 35 to 49 in good health. Some clones in this sample may be carry-over from other donors' samples. The chain couples TRBV2 to TRBJ2-1, with TRBD1 tentatively as D gene (5 bases match). The CDR3 protein: CASSGGPSSYNEQFF. The sequence in DNA is TGTGCCAGCAGTGGGGGCCCAAGCTCCTACAATGAGCAGTTCTTC.